The 18 T cell receptor beta chains below come from one sample, sequenced in a study of blood T cell repertoires in COVID-19. Sequenced by immunoSEQ multiplex PCR; TCRdb stores in-frame clones only, minus some. The table lists 210,000 or so clones, around 90% of them singletons. The specimen was peripheral blood. These receptors all come from a man younger than 45 with COVID-19, enrolled during active disease.

The V and J genes are TRBV7-9 and TRBJ2-1; the match to TRBD1 covers 7 bases. The germline gives CDR1 SEHNR, CDR2 FQNEAQ (reference sequence). The V gene end was trimmed by 1 base and the J gene end by 2 bases; junction bases not matched to a gene: 2. The CDR3 has 15 amino acids. CDR3 residues: CASSLDGTAYNEQFF. CDR3 bases: TGTGCCAGCAGCTTAGACGGGACAGCCTACAATGAGCAGTTCTTC.

The rearrangement uses TRBV11-2 and TRBJ1-2; 9 bases agree with TRBD1. Losses at the gene ends were 3 bases for V and 2 bases for J; bases not matched to a gene: 1. The CDR3 spans 14 residues. Germline lookup yields CDR1 SGHAT and CDR2 FQNNGV. Here the CDR3 DNA reads TGTGCCAGCAGCTTCGGACAGGGGAACTATGGCTACACCTTC. Translated, it gives CASSFGQGNYGYTF.

This clone was picked up a small number of times. The rearrangement joins TRBV7-2 to TRBJ1-2; D is perhaps TRBD1 (5 bases). V was cut by 6 bases and J by 2 bases, with 13 bases left in between. The CDR3 spans 14 residues. Germline V CDR1 and CDR2: SGHTA, FQGNSA. The CDR3: CASRTAGGNYGYTF. CDR3 coding DNA: TGTGCCAGCAGAACGGCCGGGGGGAACTATGGCTACACCTTC.

The chain combines TRBV27 with TRBJ1-5, with D tentatively TRBD1 (5 bases). The germline V and J ends were trimmed by 0 bases and 11 bases, with 20 bases remaining between them. Germline CDR1 and CDR2: MNHEY and SMNVEV (reference sequence). This CDR3 spans 16 amino acids. The CDR3 DNA sequence: TGTGCCAGCAGTTTATCCTACATCACAGGTTTATCGGCCCAGCATTTT. Translation: CASSLSYITGLSAQHF.

V and J are TRBV7-8 and TRBJ1-1; possibly TRBD1 for D (5 bases). With 5 bases removed from V and 6 bases from J, the gap between germline ends came to 16 bases. Germline values: CDR1 SGHVS, CDR2 FQNEAQ. This CDR3 is 14 amino acids long. CDR3 DNA sequence: TGTGCCAGCAGCAGGGGCCCTAACCCCCCTGAAGCTTTCTTT. It codes for CASSRGPNPPEAFF.

The chain links TRBV19 to TRBJ1-1; weak D call: TRBD1 (6 bases). CDR1 and CDR2 from the germline V gene are LNHDA and SQIVND (reference sequence). Trimming stripped 3 bases from V and 11 bases from J, with 19 bases between. CDR3 length: 14 residues. The CDR3 region is CASSILRGVREAFF. The CDR3 coding sequence is TGTGCCAGTAGTATTCTCAGGGGCGTAAGAGAGGCTTTCTTT.

V gene TRBV7-9 combines with J gene TRBJ1-4; 9 bases line up with TRBD1. V lost 5 bases and J lost 2; bases outside the gene matches: 3. The germline V gene encodes CDR1 SEHNR and CDR2 FQNEAQ (reference sequence). This CDR3 comprises 15 residues. For the CDR3, the DNA is TGTGCCAGCAGCCCACAGGGGGCCACTAATGAAAAACTGTTTTTT. This gives the protein CASSPQGATNEKLFF.

The genes are TRBV29-1 and TRBJ1-5, with 7 nucleotides matching TRBD1. Trimming removed 4 bases from V and 4 bases from J; junction bases left unmatched: 7. The CDR3 spans 14 residues. Per germline, CDR1 SQVTM and CDR2 ANQGSEA. The CDR3: CSVVQGNPNQPQHF. The CDR3 DNA reads as TGCAGCGTTGTACAGGGGAATCCTAATCAGCCCCAGCATTTT. The whole variable domain, remainder taken from reference TRBV29-1 and TRBJ1-5, is SAVISQKPSRDICQRGTSLTIQCQVDSQVTMMFWYRQQPGQSLTLIATANQGSEATYESGFVIDKFPISRPNLTFSTLTVSNMSPEDSSIYLCSVVQGNPNQPQHFGDGTRLSIL.

This clone was seen a few times. This chain uses TRBV15 with TRBJ1-1, with TRBD1 as a possible D gene (5 bases). In germline, CDR1 is LNHNV, CDR2 YYDKDF (reference sequence). The V gene lost 0 bases and the J gene lost 7 bases, with 9 bases spanning the gap. The CDR3 is made up of 13 amino acids. The CDR3 reads CATSREGRGEAFF. CDR3 sequence (DNA): TGTGCCACCAGCAGAGAGGGTAGGGGTGAAGCTTTCTTT. The full variable domain, its missing parts supplied by reference TRBV15 and TRBJ1-1, is DAMVIQNPRYQVTQFGKPVTLSCSQTLNHNVMYWYQQKSSQAPKLLFHYYDKDFNNEADTPDNFQSRRPNTSFCFLDIRSPGLGDTAMYLCATSREGRGEAFFGQGTRLTVV.

In DNA, the CDR3 is TGTGCCAGCAGCCCGAGGACAGTCTATGGCTACACCTTC. Protein sequence: CASSPRTVYGYTF. V usage is TRBV5-6 and J usage is TRBJ1-2; tentative D call: TRBD1 (6 bases). The CDR3 is made up of 13 amino acids. V lost 4 bases, J lost 4 bases, and 11 bases lay in between. Per the germline V gene, CDR1 is SGHDT and CDR2 is YYEEEE.

This clone was counted a single time. This chain uses TRBV7-6 with TRBJ1-5; TRBD1 agrees at 10 bases. The CDR3 is 16 residues long. V shed 7 bases, J shed 7 bases, and the junction held 13 bases outside the gene matches. Germline CDR1 reads SGHVS; CDR2 reads FNYEAQ. Here the CDR3 reads CASTLKLGQGSQPQHF. The CDR3 bases are TGTGCCAGCACCTTGAAATTGGGACAGGGGAGCCAGCCCCAGCATTTT.

The rearrangement joins TRBV28 to TRBJ2-3; 11 bases are a match to TRBD2. CDR1 is MDHEN and CDR2 is SYDVKM in the germline V gene. V lost 4 bases to trimming and J lost 0 bases; unmatched junction nucleotides: 3. CDR3 length: 16 amino acids. The CDR3: CASSSGTSGSTDTQYF. The CDR3 DNA reads TGTGCCAGCAGTTCCGGGACTAGCGGCAGCACAGATACGCAGTATTTT.

The rearrangement links TRBV29-1 to TRBJ1-2; no clear D. The V and J ends lost 6 bases and 1 base respectively, with 15 bases between them. Per germline, CDR1 SQVTM and CDR2 ANQGSEA. This CDR3 spans 14 amino acids. The DNA for the CDR3 is TGCAGCGTGGTGGGCCCCGCCATTAACTATGGCTACACCTTC. As protein: CSVVGPAINYGYTF.

This chain links TRBV21-1 with TRBJ1-2; the table calls TRBD1, which could not be checked here. TRBV21-1 is a documented pseudogene. The CDR3 is 19 residues long. The CDR3: CASSAPKRTGTSANYGYTF. For the CDR3, the DNA is TGTGCCAGCAGCGCCCCTAAGCGAACAGGGACATCGGCTAACTATGGCTACACCTTC.

V gene TRBV6-5 combines with J gene TRBJ1-3; D gene unclear. CDR1 MNHEY and CDR2 SVGAGI come from the germline V gene. Trimming took off 10 bases at V and 3 bases at J, with 13 bases between the two ends. This CDR3 region has 13 residues. CDR3 DNA sequence: TGTGCCACCCGGCGGGAAGTTGGAAACACCATATATTTT. Translation gives CATRREVGNTIYF.

This chain connects TRBV11-2 to TRBJ2-1; 9 nucleotides match TRBD2. CDR3 length equals 16 residues. Germline CDR1 and CDR2: SGHAT and FQNNGV. V dropped 1 base and J dropped 7; count of bases not matched to a gene: 8. The CDR3 spells CASSLGNSGRKNEQFF. CDR3 in DNA: TGTGCCAGCAGCTTAGGGAACAGCGGGAGGAAGAATGAGCAGTTCTTC.

The chain carries TRBV25-1 and TRBJ1-5, with no clear D. Germline V gene lookup returns CDR1 MGHDK and CDR2 SYGVNS. Trimming pared 1 base from V and 1 base from J, leaving 8 bases between. There are 15 residues in the CDR3. CDR3 in amino acids: CASSESGSSNQPQHF. Here the CDR3 DNA reads TGTGCCAGCAGTGAATCGGGGTCCAGCAATCAGCCCCAGCATTTT.

V usage is TRBV7-9 and J usage is TRBJ2-1, with D uncertain. The germline CDR1 and CDR2 sequences are SEHNR and FQNEAQ (reference sequence). CDR3 size: 15 residues. V was shortened by 3 bases and J by 2 bases, with 11 bases between the two germline ends. The CDR3 protein is CASSFDTHAYNEQFF. The CDR3 DNA reads as TGTGCCAGCAGCTTTGACACCCATGCCTACAATGAGCAGTTCTTC.